This T cell receptor beta chain was observed in a study of shared clonotypes between healthy human individuals. The method was immunoSEQ multiplex PCR; TCRdb's version includes in-frame clones alone and lacks a portion of them. The sample has approximately 500,000 clones; roughly 95% are singletons. This CDR3 spans 14 amino acids. Trimming removed 3 bases at V and 4 bases at J, with 13 bases between. Germline CDR1 SQVTM, CDR2 ANQGSEA. This clonotype was obtained from a woman in her twenties or thirties in good health. The rearrangement uses TRBV29-1 and TRBJ2-1; possible D gene TRBD1, 6 bases. Sequencing input: naive CD4+ T cells sorted from blood. As to subset: CD45RA+ positively selected. CDR3 loop: CSVDSTGAYNEQFF. The CDR3 DNA sequence: TGCAGCGTTGATTCGACAGGCGCTTACAATGAGCAGTTCTTC.